This TCR beta chain was identified in a study of blood T cell repertoires in COVID-19. Overall study: Sources were T cells, B-cell-depleted T cells, or PBMCs; the material itself was cDNA or gDNA.

Original handling: Reference gene primer amplification yielded estimated nucleated cell counts. Sequencing was performed with immunoSEQ multiplex PCR; in TCRdb, only in-frame clones are kept and a portion is missing. V, J and clone size are taken as reported in that table, and D and trimming were inferred from the DNA itself. The table lists about 200,000 clones, over 75% of them singletons. The germline V gene encodes CDR1 LGHNA and CDR2 YNFKEQ. The CDR3 length is 17 residues. Unmatched junction bases numbered 14, after V lost 3 bases and J lost 6 bases. The V gene is TRBV4-2, the J gene TRBJ2-3, with 8 positions matching TRBD2. Sequenced input: peripheral blood. The sequence came from a woman aged 80 or over with acute or convalescent COVID-19. CDR3 nucleotide sequence: TGTGCCAGCAGCCATGTCGCCGGGACTAGAGGATCGGATACGCAGTATTTT. Amino acid sequence: CASSHVAGTRGSDTQYF.